These 21 T cell receptor beta chains were all obtained from the same sample, sequenced in a study of neoadjuvant anti-PD-1 for oral cavity cancer. Generated by immunoSEQ multiplex PCR, the TCRdb table keeps only in-frame clones and is missing some. The sample records 35,000 to 50,000 clones, 65% to 80% being singletons. The time point denotes: after neoadjuvant nivolumab, at surgical resection. The source material was PBMCs, sampled after nivolumab (anti-PD-1) treatment. All receptors come from a person aged 40 to 85 with oral cavity squamous cell carcinoma.

The chain links TRBV2 to TRBJ2-1; D perhaps matches TRBD2 (5 bases). The CDR3 is made up of 14 amino acids. The germline V gene has CDR1 SNHLY and CDR2 FYNNEI. The V end lost 2 bases, the J end lost 4 bases, and 9 bases lay between the germline ends. The CDR3 region has the DNA TGTGCCAGCAGTGAAAGCCCGGGGTACAATGAGCAGTTCTTC. It yields the protein CASSESPGYNEQFF.

On this clone itself: An end of the junction does not agree with germline; a read error may underlie this. V gene TRBV6-5 combines with J gene TRBJ1-1; 7 nucleotides align to TRBD1. The CDR3 sequence is 14 residues long. The germline V gene encodes CDR1 MNHEY and CDR2 SVGAGI. The CDR3 loop reads CASSRDSLKTEAFF. DNA of the CDR3: TGTGCCAGCAGCCGGGACAGTCTGAAGACTGAAGCTTTCTTT.

This chain uses TRBV18 with TRBJ1-1, with no clear D. This CDR3 has 14 residues. Germline V gives CDR1 KGHSH, CDR2 LQKENI. The V end lost 2 bases, the J end lost 10 bases, and 17 bases lay between the germline ends. This CDR3 reads CASSPAGGQVLAFF. Here the CDR3 DNA reads TGTGCCAGCTCACCAGCAGGTGGCCAAGTCCTAGCTTTCTTT.

This clone appeared a single time. The CDR3 DNA is TGTGCCAGCAAAATCCGGGACACCGTCACCGGGGAGCTGTTTTTT. As protein: CASKIRDTVTGELFF. The chain carries TRBV6-6 and TRBJ2-2, with D possibly TRBD1 on 6 matching bases. In germline, CDR1 is MNHNY, CDR2 SVGAGI (reference sequence). The CDR3 is 15 residues long. Trimming left V 7 bases short and J 4 bases short, with 16 bases between.

The chain combines TRBV19 with TRBJ2-7; D not certain. Germline lookup yields CDR1 LNHDA and CDR2 SQIVND (reference sequence). The V end lost 1 base, the J end lost 2 bases, and 12 bases lay between the germline ends. This CDR3 is 15 amino acids long. CDR3 in DNA: TGTGCCAGTAGTATAGGAGCGTCTCGAACCTACGAGCAGTACTTC. Protein sequence: CASSIGASRTYEQYF.

The chain has TRBV11-3 and TRBJ2-3; D is perhaps TRBD1 or TRBD2 (5 bases each). Trimming removed 3 bases at V and 5 bases at J, with 12 bases between. The CDR3 contains 14 residues. Germline V gene sequence: CDR1 SGHNT, CDR2 YENEEA. The CDR3 coding sequence is TGTGCCAGCAGCTTGGGGCGGGCGCAAGATACGCAGTATTTT. It is translated as CASSLGRAQDTQYF.

This chain connects TRBV28 to TRBJ2-1; a weak D match, TRBD2 (6 bases). Germline-derived CDR1 and CDR2 are MDHEN and SYDVKM. The CDR3 totals 13 residues. Deletions cut 3 bases from V and 10 bases from J, with 13 bases between. Here the CDR3 DNA reads TGTGCCAGCAGTTTGGCGGGGTTCGGCGAGCAGTTCTTC. This encodes CASSLAGFGEQFF.

The CDR3: CASRDATNEKLFF. In DNA, the CDR3 is TGTGCCAGCAGGGATGCAACTAATGAAAAACTGTTTTTT. The chain uses TRBV6-6 and TRBJ1-4; D remains unclear. CDR1 and CDR2 from the germline V gene are MNHNY and SVGAGI (reference sequence). The CDR3 spans 13 residues. V lost 6 bases, J lost 0 bases, and 5 bases lay in between.

This sequence joins TRBV30 and TRBJ1-5; D gene ambiguous. Trimming cost V 2 bases and J 0 bases, with 11 bases left between them. Germline lookup yields CDR1 GTSNPN and CDR2 SVGIG (reference sequence). The CDR3 consists of 15 residues. The CDR3 sequence is CAWSTHKGSNQPQHF. CDR3 coding DNA: TGTGCCTGGAGTACCCACAAGGGTAGCAATCAGCCCCAGCATTTT.

The V and J genes are TRBV27 and TRBJ2-1; TRBD2 is a possible D gene (6 bases). The ends were cut back, 5 bases at V and 0 bases at J, with 17 bases in the middle. The CDR3 loop spans 17 amino acids. From germline, CDR1 is MNHEY and CDR2 SMNVEV (reference sequence). For the CDR3, the DNA is TGTGCCAGCAGTGGCCGGAGCGGGCCAAGCTCCTACAATGAGCAGTTCTTC. Protein: CASSGRSGPSSYNEQFF.

In its sample, this clone was seen a few times. This chain links TRBV4-1 with TRBJ2-4, with a weak D call TRBD2 (6 bases). Germline-derived CDR1 and CDR2 are MGHRA and YSYEKL. V was cut by 3 bases and J by 1 base, with 16 bases left in between. The CDR3 contains 17 residues. The CDR3 coding sequence is TGCGCCAGCAGCCACGATACAACGAGCGGGGCCAAAAACATTCAGTACTTC. Residues: CASSHDTTSGAKNIQYF.

The chain has TRBV2 and TRBJ1-2; 10 bases map to TRBD1. The CDR3 loop spans 16 amino acids. The germline V gene encodes CDR1 SNHLY and CDR2 FYNNEI. V was pared by 6 bases and J by 2 bases, with 9 bases of the junction left unmatched. The CDR3: CASSPDRGRGNYGYTF. The DNA for the CDR3 is TGTGCCAGCAGCCCAGACAGGGGGCGTGGGAACTATGGCTACACCTTC.

The chain combines TRBV6-6 with TRBJ2-3, with D possibly matching TRBD2 (5 bases). This CDR3 comprises 15 residues. Germline V CDR1 and CDR2: MNHNY, SVGAGI (reference sequence). V gave up 4 bases and J gave up 4 bases, with 15 bases separating them. In nucleotides, the CDR3 is TGTGCCAGCAGTTCGGACTCGTCACGACCAGATACGCAGTATTTT. Protein sequence: CASSSDSSRPDTQYF.

CDR3 protein: CATDSLYGYTF. DNA of the CDR3: TGTGCCACCGACAGCCTCTATGGCTACACCTTC. The chain couples TRBV6-5 to TRBJ1-2; tentative D call: TRBD1 (5 bases). Deletions cut 10 bases from V and 4 bases from J, with 10 bases between. Per germline, CDR1 MNHEY and CDR2 SVGAGI. The CDR3 spans 11 residues.

The V call is TRBV27, the J call TRBJ1-2; TRBD1 matches at 8 bases. The J segment lost 4 bases and the V segment lost 3 bases, leaving 4 bases of the junction unmatched. CDR3 size: 14 residues. Germline lookup yields CDR1 MNHEY and CDR2 SMNVEV (reference sequence). The CDR3 is CASSFSGTGYGYTF. The CDR3 bases are TGTGCCAGCAGTTTTTCCGGGACAGGCTATGGCTACACCTTC.

The chain is built from TRBV7-2 and TRBJ2-2; 8 bases are a match to TRBD1. Losses at the gene ends were 3 bases for V and 5 bases for J; bases not matched to a gene: 8. The CDR3 extends over 16 amino acids. CDR1 is SGHTA, CDR2 FQGNSA, per germline. This chain's CDR3 is CASSFQGAVRTGELFF. CDR3 nucleotides: TGTGCCAGCAGCTTCCAGGGGGCCGTTCGGACCGGGGAGCTGTTTTTT.

The sample holds one count of this clone. V gene TRBV14 combines with J gene TRBJ2-4; 7 bases map to TRBD2. CDR3 length equals 16 residues. Germline CDR1 reads SGHDN; CDR2 reads FVKESK. Trimming cost V 0 bases and J 4 bases; bases outside gene matches: 6. The CDR3 nucleotides read TGTGCCAGCAGCCAAGATGGTCTGGGGGGGAAAAACATTCAGTACTTC. Translation: CASSQDGLGGKNIQYF.

The chain joins TRBV5-1 to TRBJ2-1, with 10 bases aligning to TRBD1. Germline V gene data show CDR1 as SGHRS and CDR2 as YFSETQ. The V and J ends lost 4 bases and 2 bases, in that order; junction bases with no gene match: 15. The CDR3 extends over 19 amino acids. The CDR3 sequence: CASSPDRGRAGKTYNEQFF. CDR3 DNA: TGCGCCAGCAGCCCCGACAGGGGGCGAGCGGGTAAGACCTACAATGAGCAGTTCTTC. Full variable domain (missing parts from reference TRBV5-1 and TRBJ2-1): KAGVTQTPRYLIKTRGQQVTLSCSPISGHRSVSWYQQTPGQGLQFLFEYFSETQRNKGNFPGRFSGRQFSNSRSEMNVSTLELGDSALYLCASSPDRGRAGKTYNEQFFGPGTRLTVL.

The chain combines TRBV4-1 with TRBJ1-1; 7 bases fit TRBD1. The CDR3 consists of 17 residues. CDR1 is MGHRA and CDR2 is YSYEKL in the germline V gene. V was pared by 3 bases and J by 8 bases, with 18 bases of the junction left unmatched. CDR3 protein: CASSHARGIESGGEAFF. The CDR3 DNA follows: TGCGCCAGCAGCCATGCCAGGGGGATAGAGTCAGGCGGAGAAGCTTTCTTT.

The chain couples TRBV29-1 to TRBJ2-7, with TRBD2 matching over 13 bases. This CDR3 contains 14 residues. Germline V gives CDR1 SQVTM, CDR2 ANQGSEA. J gave up 7 bases and V 4 bases, and 7 bases lay outside the gene matches. The CDR3 is CSVGGTSGVPEQYF. The CDR3 DNA is TGCAGCGTTGGTGGGACTAGCGGGGTCCCTGAGCAGTACTTC.

The V call is TRBV4-2, the J call TRBJ1-1, with 8 bases lining up with TRBD1. Germline V gene data show CDR1 as LGHNA and CDR2 as YNFKEQ. This CDR3 has 15 residues. The J segment lost 0 bases and the V segment lost 3 bases, leaving 3 bases of the junction unmatched. CDR3 residues: CASSQGGQVNTEAFF. In nucleotides, the CDR3 is TGTGCCAGCAGCCAGGGGGGACAGGTGAACACTGAAGCTTTCTTT.